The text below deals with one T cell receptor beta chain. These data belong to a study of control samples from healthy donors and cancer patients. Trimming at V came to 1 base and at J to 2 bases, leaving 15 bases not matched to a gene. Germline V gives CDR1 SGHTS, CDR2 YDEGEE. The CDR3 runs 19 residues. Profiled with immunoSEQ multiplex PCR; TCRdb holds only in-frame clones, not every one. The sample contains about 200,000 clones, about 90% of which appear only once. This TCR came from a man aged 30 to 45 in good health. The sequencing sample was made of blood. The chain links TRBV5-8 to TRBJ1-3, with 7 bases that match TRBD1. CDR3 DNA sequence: TGTGCCAGCAGCTTGTTCGGCAGGGGGACACCGACCCCTGGAAACACCATATATTTT. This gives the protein CASSLFGRGTPTPGNTIYF. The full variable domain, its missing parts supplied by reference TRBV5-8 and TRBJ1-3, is EAGVTQSPTHLIKTRGQQATLRCSPISGHTSVYWYQQALGLGLQFLLWYDEGEERNRGNFPPRFSGRQFPNYSSELNVNALELEDSALYLCASSLFGRGTPTPGNTIYFGEGSWLTVV.